This T cell receptor beta chain was sequenced in a study of cytomegalovirus exposure and HLA in healthy donors listed by TCRdb under 2017. For context, the study as a whole: An earlier analysis of some 620 of the donors reported approximately 300 Gb of sequence data and 95 million to 130 million unique TCR beta sequences obtained from about 179 million T cells. An early release that covered several hundred HLA-typed donors contained about 300 gigabases of sequencing data and roughly 84 million unique TCR sequences. Of the roughly 400 genotyped donors, about 80% fell in the genetic ancestry cluster associated with self-reported Caucasian donors. The study aimed to test whether signatures of past pathogen exposure could be identified by cataloging public T cell receptors. The study profiled the T cell repertoires of about 640 subjects by immunosequencing and related them to cytomegalovirus serostatus. Along with the 666-subject first cohort, a separate validation cohort of around 120 different subjects was used. The study combined high-throughput TCR immunosequencing, statistical association of individual TCRs with disease status, and machine learning to predict cytomegalovirus infection status. To study patterns of TCR occurrence, a later analysis re-analyzed previously published TCR beta repertoires from around 700 donors and added high-resolution HLA genotyping. Rather than drawing on any new phenotypic data, the later analysis identified candidate immune exposures from TCR beta sequences and the way those sequences occurred across donors. To decide whether each TCR beta V gene segment behaved as functional or pseudogenic, an earlier analysis of approximately 600 of the donors relied on high-throughput TCR beta sequencing. Donor age, sex, ethnicity and CMV serostatus were compiled alongside the repertoire data. In a later genetic analysis, genome-wide SNP genotypes for about 65% of the roughly 670 donors were used, and that subset was treated as a discovery cohort. Every discovery cohort repertoire had been produced on one sequencing platform. HLA typing included class I and class II loci at four-digit resolution. The number of donors typed differed by locus, with about 629-630 for A, B, C, DRB1 and DQB1, around 500 for DQA1, 600 to 610 for DPA1, and some 440 for DPB1. Roughly five DR-DQ haplotypes were handled as single units for association and clustering because linkage in the cohort was strong. Among 300 to 500 genotyped donors of the cohort, an average of approximately 240,000 unique TCR beta nucleotide sequences was sequenced per donor, of which about 20% were non-productive.

Summary of the overall study and its limitations: Compared with the approximately 670-donor mean, donors in an Asian-associated ancestry cluster had fewer N-insertions in productive TCRs, according to a later genetic analysis. HLA typing was unavailable for some donors at each locus, so association tests used only the typed subset. A later analysis associated about 16,000 TCR beta sequences with specific HLA alleles at a false discovery rate of 0.05. In this cohort, only TCR beta chains were sequenced, and detectable features were limited by the absence of alpha or paired-chain data. A further reported finding was that TCR beta sequences accurately predicted the HLA-A and HLA-B alleles for most subjects in the first cohort. Because counts were too low, about 18 rarely observed V segments, including chromosome 9 orphons, were left out of the earlier analysis of approximately 500 of the donors. V-gene and J-gene trimming of TCR beta chains was associated with a missense DCLRE1C variant in a later genetic analysis, and the association was replicated in an independent cohort. The sequencing pipeline was judged likely to have produced a cluster of highly shared sequence variants as a technical artifact. A later analysis found that HLA-associated TCR beta chains were more clonally expanded and had lower generation probabilities than equally common non-associated chains. Broadly in line with IMGT annotations, most TCR beta V segments showed up in productive rearrangements about 90% or about 30% of the time in an earlier analysis of some 590 of the donors. Roughly uniform sequencing depth across donors was assumed in presence/absence analyses, although this assumption may not hold. When HLA alleles, especially DR and DQ, strongly co-occurred, TCR associations were difficult to assign to individual alleles. Across donors, most TCR sequences were observed very rarely, whereas some public TCRs were present in many individuals. A few of the identified cytomegalovirus-associated TCR beta chains were confirmed in vitro to be specific for cytomegalovirus antigens. The only immune exposure information available for the cohort was CMV serostatus. In a later analysis, TCR association rates were found to vary across HLA loci, with the most associated TCRs seen for DRB1 alleles and the fewest for HLA-C alleles. Linkage disequilibrium might explain the correlated functional status among segregating V segments, but an unknown experimental factor could not be excluded. It was suggested by the authors that the approach could potentially be generalized to other disease states and immunological phenotypes. A total of some 180 TCR beta chains were listed by the study as associated with cytomegalovirus. According to a later analysis, parvovirus B19, influenza, CMV and Epstein-Barr virus appeared linked to several top co-occurrence clusters. According to a later analysis, most CMV-associated TCR beta chains appeared to be HLA-restricted, and the HLA associations seemed to be driven largely by CMV exposure. Some IMGT-functional V segments, including TRBV6-2 and TRBV6-3, could not be told apart with the 87-base-pair reads, so those segments were excluded. Cytomegalovirus status was reported to be diagnosed by the classifier with high specificity and sensitivity in both the original and validation cohorts.

The cohort was made up of 666 healthy bone marrow donors. At the time of sampling, all cohort members were nominally healthy, though unrecorded immune exposures were likely present. The donor was CMV seronegative and belonged to the group of 352 seronegative cohort members. Every donor gave a peripheral blood sample, and the peripheral blood mononuclear cells from that sample were used for TCR beta sequencing. Genomic DNA was extracted from the blood cell samples with the Qiagen DNeasy Blood Extraction Kit. This clone was detected only once. The antigen this receptor binds is unknown. Base qualities are not at hand, and no much larger clone is one base apart. To prepare the library, the immunoSEQ multiplex PCR assay was applied. For the multiplex PCR, a mixture combining 60 forward primers for TCR Vbeta segments and 13 reverse primers for TCR Jbeta segments was used. The CDR3 region of rearranged TCR beta genes was amplified from genomic DNA by a multiplex PCR assay. The Illumina HiSeq System was used to sequence the amplified TCR beta libraries as 87-base-pair reads. As for the authors' bioinformatics: Across the 670 or so repertoires, a later analysis counted some 80 million unique TCR beta chains, some 11 million of which were shared by at least two donors. Raw reads were error-corrected and collapsed into unique sequences with a nearest-neighbor algorithm that merged closely related sequences to remove PCR and sequencing errors. Alignment of CDR3 sequences to IMGT reference sequences was used to assign V, D and J gene segments. For a sequence to be retained, a match of at least six nucleotides to both a V gene segment and a J gene segment was required. Rearrangements were classified as productive when the CDR3 lacked stop codons and remained in frame with V and J, and all other rearrangements were classified as non-productive. CDR3 was defined by IMGT convention, running from the second conserved V-encoded cysteine to the conserved J-encoded phenylalanine. In an earlier analysis of around 640 of the donors, sequences lacking an unambiguous match to a single V gene segment were excluded. An earlier analysis of several hundred of the donors called V segments functional above 56.7% productive rearrangements and segregating when the between-donor standard deviation exceeded 5%. A statistical classification framework was developed to diagnose cytomegalovirus status using the catalog of TCR beta chain sequences. A later analysis assigned V and J genes by comparing TCR nucleotide sequences with IMGT/GENE-DB human TR gene sequences. Using the TCRdist pipeline, a later analysis assigned CDR3 sequences along with most-parsimonious VDJ recombination scenarios. A later analysis defined each TCR beta chain by its CDR3 amino acid sequence plus V-gene family, and excluded reads lacking a unique V-gene family. To address suspected cross-contamination and a sequencing artifact, a later analysis removed a few hundred highly shared, low-generation-probability nucleotide sequences. For each public chain, a later analysis derived a clonal expansion index from normalized ranks of inferred template counts within each repertoire. A later analysis computed generation probabilities with a VDJ recombination model fitted to out-of-frame rearrangements, and checked the results against IGoR. In a later analysis, TCR-TCR, TCR-HLA and TCR-CMV co-occurrence was scored with hypergeometric tests, and a repertoire-size bias correction was applied to TCR pairs. In a later analysis, false discovery rates were estimated by permuting HLA or CMV assignments 20 times. A later analysis grouped co-occurring TCRs with DBSCAN, adding TCRdist sequence similarity when clustering within HLA-allele-positive subsets. Repertoires with fewer than 30,000 or more than 120,000 public chains were left out of co-occurrence clustering, as were about 5 repertoires with anomalous nucleotide sharing. TCRdb re-hosts the immuneACCESS table, in-frame sequences only. Its copies lack some clones; in the studies checked, an unresolved V gene accounts for under half of them, and the cause for the rest is not known. The DNA gave D and trimming, while V, J and clone size come from that table. For this sample there are a few hundred thousand clones; approximately 81% appear just once. 2.9% of the sample lies in the top ten.

Trimmed from V: 2 bases; trimmed from J: 1 base; junction bases lacking a gene match: 5. Per the germline V gene, SGHRS is the CDR1 and YFSETQ is the CDR2. The CDR3 covers 15 residues, taking in both the cysteine and the phenylalanine. The only DNA kept is the CDR3, 45 bases in frame from the first base. The specimen sequenced was PBMCs. Recombination connected TRBV5-1 to TRBJ2-5, with 7 middle bases fitting TRBD1. The TCR comes from a man aged 25 to 40 in good health and CMV-seronegative. The DNA reads as follows: TGCGCCAGCAGCTTAGACGGGACAGTCCAAGAGACCCAGTACTTC. Translated, it reads CASSLDGTVQETQYF.